This TCR beta chain was retrieved from a study of blood T cell repertoires in COVID-19. The overall study: Acute and convalescent COVID-19 samples came from the United States, Italy and Spain. PBMCs, B-cell-depleted T cells, or T cells were the source of the cDNA or gDNA that made up the material.

This clone has a single count. The CDR3 runs to 15 residues. Per the germline V gene, CDR1 is SGHTA and CDR2 is FQGNSA. V lost 7 bases, J lost 5 bases, and 20 bases lay in between. The protocol was immunoSEQ multiplex PCR, while the TCRdb copy is restricted to in-frame clones and leaves out a portion. The profile shows some 110,000 clones, 80% to 90% of them singletons. Sequencing input: peripheral blood. This receptor was identified in a man between 40 and 49 years old with acute or convalescent COVID-19. The chain is built from TRBV7-2 and TRBJ2-5; a weak D match, TRBD2 (6 bases). CDR3 protein: CASKKAPGEWETQYF. The DNA for the CDR3 is TGTGCCAGCAAGAAAGCGCCGGGGGAATGGGAGACCCAGTACTTC.